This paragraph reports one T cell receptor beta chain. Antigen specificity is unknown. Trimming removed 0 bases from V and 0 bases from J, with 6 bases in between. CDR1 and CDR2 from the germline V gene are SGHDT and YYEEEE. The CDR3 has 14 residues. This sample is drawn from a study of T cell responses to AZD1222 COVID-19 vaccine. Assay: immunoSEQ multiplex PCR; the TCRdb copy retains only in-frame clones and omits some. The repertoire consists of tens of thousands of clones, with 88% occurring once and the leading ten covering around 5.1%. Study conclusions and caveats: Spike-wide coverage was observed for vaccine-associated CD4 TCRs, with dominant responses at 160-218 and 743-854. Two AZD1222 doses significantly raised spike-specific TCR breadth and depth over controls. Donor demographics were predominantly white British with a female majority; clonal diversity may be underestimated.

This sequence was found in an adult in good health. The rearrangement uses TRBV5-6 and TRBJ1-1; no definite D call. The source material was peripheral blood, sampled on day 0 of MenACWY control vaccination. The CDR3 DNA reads TGTGCCAGCAGCTTGGATGATATGAACACTGAAGCTTTCTTT. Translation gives CASSLDDMNTEAFF.